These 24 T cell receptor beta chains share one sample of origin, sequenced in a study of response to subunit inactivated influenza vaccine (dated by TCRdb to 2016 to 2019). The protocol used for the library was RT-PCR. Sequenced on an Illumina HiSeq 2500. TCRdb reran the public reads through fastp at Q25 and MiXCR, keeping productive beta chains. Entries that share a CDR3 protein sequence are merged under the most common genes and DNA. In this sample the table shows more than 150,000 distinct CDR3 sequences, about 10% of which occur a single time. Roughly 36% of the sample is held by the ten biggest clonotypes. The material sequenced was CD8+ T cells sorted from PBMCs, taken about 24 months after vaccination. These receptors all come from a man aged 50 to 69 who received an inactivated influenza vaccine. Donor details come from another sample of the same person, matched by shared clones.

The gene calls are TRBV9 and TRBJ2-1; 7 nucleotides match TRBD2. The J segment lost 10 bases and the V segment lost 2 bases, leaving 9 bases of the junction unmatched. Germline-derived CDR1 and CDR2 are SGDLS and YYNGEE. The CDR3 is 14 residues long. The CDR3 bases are TGTGCCAGCAGCGTCAGCGGGGTAGGGACCGAGCAGTTCTTC. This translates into CASSVSGVGTEQFF.

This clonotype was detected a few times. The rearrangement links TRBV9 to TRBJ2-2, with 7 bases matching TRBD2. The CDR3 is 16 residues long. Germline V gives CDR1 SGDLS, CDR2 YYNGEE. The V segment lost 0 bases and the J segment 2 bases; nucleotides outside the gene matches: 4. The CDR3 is CASSVEGGGNTGELFF. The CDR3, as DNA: TGTGCCAGCAGCGTAGAGGGCGGGGGAAACACCGGGGAGCTGTTTTTT.

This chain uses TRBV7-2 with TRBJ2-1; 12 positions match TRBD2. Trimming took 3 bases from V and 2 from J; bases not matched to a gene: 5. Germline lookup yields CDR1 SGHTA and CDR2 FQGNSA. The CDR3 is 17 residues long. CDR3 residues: CASSLVRTSGAYNEQFF. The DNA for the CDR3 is TGTGCCAGCAGCTTGGTCCGGACTAGCGGGGCCTACAATGAGCAGTTCTTC.

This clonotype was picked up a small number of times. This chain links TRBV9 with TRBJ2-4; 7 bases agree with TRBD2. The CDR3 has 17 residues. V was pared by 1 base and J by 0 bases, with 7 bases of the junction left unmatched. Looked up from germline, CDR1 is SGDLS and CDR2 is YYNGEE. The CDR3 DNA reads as TGTGCCAGCAGCGTAACTCTGGGGGGGGGAGCCAAAAACATTCAGTACTTC. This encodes CASSVTLGGGAKNIQYF.

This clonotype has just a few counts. The CDR3 loop is CASQGGGSGANVLTF. Here the CDR3 DNA reads TGTGCCAGTCAGGGAGGAGGGTCTGGGGCCAACGTCCTGACTTTC. The rearrangement joins TRBV28 to TRBJ2-6, with TRBD2 as a possible D gene (6 bases). CDR1 is MDHEN, CDR2 SYDVKM, per germline. The CDR3 is 15 residues long. V lost 9 bases and J lost 1, with 13 bases in between.

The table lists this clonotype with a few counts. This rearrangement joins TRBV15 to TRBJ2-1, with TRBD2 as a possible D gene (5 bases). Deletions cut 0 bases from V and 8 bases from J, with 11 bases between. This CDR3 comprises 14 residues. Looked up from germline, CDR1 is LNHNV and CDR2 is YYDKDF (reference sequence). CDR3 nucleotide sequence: TGTGCCACCAGCAGAGAGAGGCTAGCCGATGAGCAGTTCTTC. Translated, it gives CATSRERLADEQFF. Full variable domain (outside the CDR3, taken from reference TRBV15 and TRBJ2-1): DAMVIQNPRYQVTQFGKPVTLSCSQTLNHNVMYWYQQKSSQAPKLLFHYYDKDFNNEADTPDNFQSRRPNTSFCFLDIRSPGLGDTAMYLCATSRERLADEQFFGPGTRLTVL.

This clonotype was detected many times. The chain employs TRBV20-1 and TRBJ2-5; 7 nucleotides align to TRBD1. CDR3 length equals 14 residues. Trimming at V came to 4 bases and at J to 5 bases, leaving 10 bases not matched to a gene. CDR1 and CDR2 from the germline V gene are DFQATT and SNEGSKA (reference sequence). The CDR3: CSAKTGSVSETQYF. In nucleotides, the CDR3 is TGCAGTGCTAAGACAGGGTCAGTGAGTGAGACCCAGTACTTC.

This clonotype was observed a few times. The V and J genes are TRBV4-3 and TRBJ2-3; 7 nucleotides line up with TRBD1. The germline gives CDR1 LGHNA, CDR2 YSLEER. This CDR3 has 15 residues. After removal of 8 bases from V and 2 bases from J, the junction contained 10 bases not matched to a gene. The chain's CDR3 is CASAPGTDATDTQYF. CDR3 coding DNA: TGCGCCAGCGCTCCCGGGACAGATGCCACAGATACGCAGTATTTT.

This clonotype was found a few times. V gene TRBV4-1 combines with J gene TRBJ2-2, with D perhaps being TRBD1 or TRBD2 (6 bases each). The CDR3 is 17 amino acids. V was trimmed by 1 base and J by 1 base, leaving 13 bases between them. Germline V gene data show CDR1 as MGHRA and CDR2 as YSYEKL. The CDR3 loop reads CASSQGRGILNTGELFF. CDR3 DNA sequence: TGCGCCAGCAGCCAAGGGAGGGGGATTCTGAACACCGGGGAGCTGTTTTTT.

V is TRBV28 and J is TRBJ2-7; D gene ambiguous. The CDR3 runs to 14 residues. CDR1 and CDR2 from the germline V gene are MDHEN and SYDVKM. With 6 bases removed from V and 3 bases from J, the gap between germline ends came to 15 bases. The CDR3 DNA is TGTGCCAGCAGATCCTTCCTAGGTAACTACGAGCAGTACTTC. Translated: CASRSFLGNYEQYF. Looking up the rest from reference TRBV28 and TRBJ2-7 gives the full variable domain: DVKVTQSSRYLVKRTGEKVFLECVQDMDHENMFWYRQDPGLGLRLIYFSYDVKMKEKGDIPEGYSVSREKKERFSLILESASTNQTSMYLCASRSFLGNYEQYFGPGTRLTVT.

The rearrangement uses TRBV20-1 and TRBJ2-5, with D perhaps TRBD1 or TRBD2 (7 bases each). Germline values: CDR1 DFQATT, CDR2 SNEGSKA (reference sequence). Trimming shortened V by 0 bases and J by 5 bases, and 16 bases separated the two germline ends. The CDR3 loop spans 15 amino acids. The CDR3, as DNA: TGCAGTGCTAGAGATCAGGGGGGGCCTTCGGAGACCCAGTACTTC. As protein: CSARDQGGPSETQYF.

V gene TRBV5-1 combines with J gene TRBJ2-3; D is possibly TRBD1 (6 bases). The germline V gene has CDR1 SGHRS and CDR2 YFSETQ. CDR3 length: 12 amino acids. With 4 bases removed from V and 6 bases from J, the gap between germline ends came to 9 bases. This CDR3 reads CASSKTGDTQYF. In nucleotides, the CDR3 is TGCGCCAGCAGCAAAACAGGGGATACGCAGTATTTT.

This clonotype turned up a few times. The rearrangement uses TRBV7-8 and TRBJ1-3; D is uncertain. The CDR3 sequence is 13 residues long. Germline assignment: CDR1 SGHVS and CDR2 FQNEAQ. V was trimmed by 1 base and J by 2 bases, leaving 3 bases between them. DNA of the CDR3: TGTGCCAGCAGCTTAGGGACTGGAAACACCATATATTTT. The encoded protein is CASSLGTGNTIYF.

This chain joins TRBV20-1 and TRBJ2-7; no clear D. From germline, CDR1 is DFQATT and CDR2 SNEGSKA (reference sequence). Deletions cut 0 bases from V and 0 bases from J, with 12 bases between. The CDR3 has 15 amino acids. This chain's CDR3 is CSAREWAGPSYEQYF. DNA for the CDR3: TGCAGTGCTAGAGAGTGGGCAGGACCCTCCTACGAGCAGTACTTC.

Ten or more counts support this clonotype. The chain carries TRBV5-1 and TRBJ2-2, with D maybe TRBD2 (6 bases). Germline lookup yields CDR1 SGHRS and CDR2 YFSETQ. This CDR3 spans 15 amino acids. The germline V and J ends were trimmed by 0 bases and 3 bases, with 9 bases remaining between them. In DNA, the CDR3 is TGCGCCAGCAGCTTGGCCGGGGGAGACACCGGGGAGCTGTTTTTT. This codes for CASSLAGGDTGELFF.

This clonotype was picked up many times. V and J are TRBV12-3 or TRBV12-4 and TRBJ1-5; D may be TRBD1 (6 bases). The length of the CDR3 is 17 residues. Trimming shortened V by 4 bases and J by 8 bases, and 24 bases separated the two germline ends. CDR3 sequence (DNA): TGTGCCAGCAGTTCCCTCCCCACGGGGCGGGGGCCTGAGCCCCAGCATTTT. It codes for CASSSLPTGRGPEPQHF.

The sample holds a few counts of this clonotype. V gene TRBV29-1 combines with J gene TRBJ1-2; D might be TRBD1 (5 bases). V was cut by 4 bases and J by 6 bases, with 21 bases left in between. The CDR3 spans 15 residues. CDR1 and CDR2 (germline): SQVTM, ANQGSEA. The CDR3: CSVAETGRSQDGYTF. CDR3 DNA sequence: TGCAGCGTTGCCGAAACAGGTAGATCCCAAGATGGCTACACCTTC.

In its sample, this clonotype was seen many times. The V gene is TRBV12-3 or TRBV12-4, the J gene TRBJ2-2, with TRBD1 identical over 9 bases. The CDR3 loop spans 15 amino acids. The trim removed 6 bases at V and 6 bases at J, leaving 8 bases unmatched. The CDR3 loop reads CASSPGQGLAGELFF. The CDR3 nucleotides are TGTGCCAGCAGCCCGGGACAGGGATTGGCCGGGGAGCTGTTTTTT.

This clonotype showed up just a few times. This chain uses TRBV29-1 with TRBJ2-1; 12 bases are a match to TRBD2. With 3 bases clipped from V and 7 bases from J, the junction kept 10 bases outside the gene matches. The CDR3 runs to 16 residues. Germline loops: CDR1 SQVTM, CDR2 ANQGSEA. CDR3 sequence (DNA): TGCAGCGTTGAGTGGCTAGCGGGGGGGCTCCTTAATGAGCAGTTCTTC. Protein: CSVEWLAGGLLNEQFF.

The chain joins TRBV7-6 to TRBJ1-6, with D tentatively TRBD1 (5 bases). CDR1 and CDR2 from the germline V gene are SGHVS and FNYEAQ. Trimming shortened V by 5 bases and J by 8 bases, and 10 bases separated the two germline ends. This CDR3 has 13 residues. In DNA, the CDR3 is TGTGCCAGCAGCGGGGTAGGGGATTCACCCCTCCACTTT. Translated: CASSGVGDSPLHF.

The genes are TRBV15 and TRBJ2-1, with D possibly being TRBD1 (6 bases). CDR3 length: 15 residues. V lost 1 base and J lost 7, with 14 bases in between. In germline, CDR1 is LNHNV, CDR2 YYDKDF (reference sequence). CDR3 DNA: TGTGCCACCAGCAGAGTAGGGGGACCCTCAAATGAGCAGTTCTTC. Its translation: CATSRVGGPSNEQFF.

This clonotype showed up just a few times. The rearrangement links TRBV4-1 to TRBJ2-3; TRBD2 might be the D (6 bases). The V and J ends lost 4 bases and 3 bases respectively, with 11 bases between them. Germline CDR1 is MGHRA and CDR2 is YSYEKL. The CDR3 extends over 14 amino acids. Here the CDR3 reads CASSPPSETDTQYF. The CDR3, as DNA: TGCGCCAGCAGCCCCCCTAGCGAGACAGATACGCAGTATTTT.

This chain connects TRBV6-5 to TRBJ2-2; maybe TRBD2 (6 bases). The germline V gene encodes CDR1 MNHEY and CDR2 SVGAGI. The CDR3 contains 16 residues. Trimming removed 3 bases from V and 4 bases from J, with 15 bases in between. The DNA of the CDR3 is TGTGCCAGCAGTTATTTCGGAGGGCTGGGCACCGGGGAGCTGTTTTTT. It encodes CASSYFGGLGTGELFF.

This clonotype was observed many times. The CDR3 DNA reads TGCAGTGCTAGAGATCCTATGTGGGCCGGAGCCTCCTACAATGAGCAGTTCTTC. As protein: CSARDPMWAGASYNEQFF. This chain joins TRBV20-1 and TRBJ2-1; D gene unclear. CDR3 size: 18 residues. Trimming took 0 bases from V and 0 from J, leaving 18 bases between them. The germline V gene encodes CDR1 DFQATT and CDR2 SNEGSKA (reference sequence).